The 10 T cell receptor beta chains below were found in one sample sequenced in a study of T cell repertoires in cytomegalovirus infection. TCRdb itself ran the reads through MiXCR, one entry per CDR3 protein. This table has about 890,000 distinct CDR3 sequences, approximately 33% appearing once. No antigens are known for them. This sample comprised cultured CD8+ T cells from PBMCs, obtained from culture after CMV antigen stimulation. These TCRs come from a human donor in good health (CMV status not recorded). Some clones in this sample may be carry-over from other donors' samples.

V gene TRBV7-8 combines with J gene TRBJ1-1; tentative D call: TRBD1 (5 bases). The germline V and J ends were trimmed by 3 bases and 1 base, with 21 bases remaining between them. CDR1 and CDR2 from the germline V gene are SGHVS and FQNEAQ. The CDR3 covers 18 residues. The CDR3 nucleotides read TGTGCCAGCAGCTTCGCCCGCCCGGGACTGAGGGAGAACACTGAAGCTTTCTTT. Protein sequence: CASSFARPGLRENTEAFF.

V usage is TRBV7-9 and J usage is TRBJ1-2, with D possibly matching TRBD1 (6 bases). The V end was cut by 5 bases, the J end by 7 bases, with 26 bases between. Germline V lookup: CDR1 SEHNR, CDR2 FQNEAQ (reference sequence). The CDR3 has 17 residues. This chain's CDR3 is CASSRSMSVQGRSGYTF. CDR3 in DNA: TGTGCCAGCAGCCGCTCGATGTCGGTACAGGGTAGATCTGGCTACACCTTC.

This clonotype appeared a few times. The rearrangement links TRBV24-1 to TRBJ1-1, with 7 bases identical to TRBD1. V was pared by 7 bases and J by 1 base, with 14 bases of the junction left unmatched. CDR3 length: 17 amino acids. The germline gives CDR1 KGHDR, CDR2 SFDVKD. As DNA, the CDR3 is TGTGCCACCAGGGGGGGAGTTAAAGACAGGGCGAACACTGAAGCTTTCTTT. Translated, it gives CATRGGVKDRANTEAFF.

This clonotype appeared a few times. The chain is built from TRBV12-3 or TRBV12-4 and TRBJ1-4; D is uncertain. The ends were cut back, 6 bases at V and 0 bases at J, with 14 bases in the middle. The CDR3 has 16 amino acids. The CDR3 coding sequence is TGTGCCAGCAGCCCCGGTGGACTGGCAACTAATGAAAAACTGTTTTTT. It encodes CASSPGGLATNEKLFF.

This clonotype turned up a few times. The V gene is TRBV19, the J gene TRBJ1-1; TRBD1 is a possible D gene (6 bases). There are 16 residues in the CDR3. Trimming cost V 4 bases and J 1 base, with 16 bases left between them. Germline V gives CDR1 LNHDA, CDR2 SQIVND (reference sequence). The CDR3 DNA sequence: TGTGCCAGTAGTACCCGAGGGGGAGGAGCGAACACTGAAGCTTTCTTT. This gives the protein CASSTRGGGANTEAFF.

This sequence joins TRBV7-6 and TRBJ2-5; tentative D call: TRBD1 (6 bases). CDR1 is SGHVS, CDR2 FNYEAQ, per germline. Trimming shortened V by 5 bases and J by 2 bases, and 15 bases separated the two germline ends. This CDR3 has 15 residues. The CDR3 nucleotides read TGTGCCAGCAGCCCGCCCGAAGGACAGCAAGAGACCCAGTACTTC. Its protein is CASSPPEGQQETQYF.

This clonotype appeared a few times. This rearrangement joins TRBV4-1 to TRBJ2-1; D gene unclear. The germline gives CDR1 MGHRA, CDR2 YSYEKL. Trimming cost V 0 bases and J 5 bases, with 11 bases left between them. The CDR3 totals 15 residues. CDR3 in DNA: TGCGCCAGCAGCCAAGACCCTGGACCCAACAATGAGCAGTTCTTC. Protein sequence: CASSQDPGPNNEQFF.

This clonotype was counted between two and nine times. The CDR3 coding sequence is TGTGCCAGCAGTTTAGGGAACGACGCAACTAATGAAAAACTGTTTTTT. The encoded protein is CASSLGNDATNEKLFF. This chain joins TRBV12-3 or TRBV12-4 and TRBJ1-4; D not resolved. The CDR3 contains 16 residues. V lost 1 base to trimming and J lost 0 bases, with 9 bases between them.

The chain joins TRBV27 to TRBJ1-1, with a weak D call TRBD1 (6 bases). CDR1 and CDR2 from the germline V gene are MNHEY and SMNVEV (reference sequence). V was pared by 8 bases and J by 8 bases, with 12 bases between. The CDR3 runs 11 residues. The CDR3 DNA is TGTGCCAGCGGGGACATAAGGGAAGCTTTCTTT. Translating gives CASGDIREAFF.

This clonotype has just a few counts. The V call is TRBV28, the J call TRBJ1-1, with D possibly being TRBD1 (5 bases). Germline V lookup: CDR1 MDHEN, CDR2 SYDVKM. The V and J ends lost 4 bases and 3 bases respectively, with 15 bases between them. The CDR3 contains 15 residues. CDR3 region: CASSSTPSGYTEAFF. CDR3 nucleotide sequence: TGTGCCAGCAGTTCCACCCCTTCAGGGTACACTGAAGCTTTCTTT.